These 2 T cell receptor beta chains were all obtained from the same sample, sequenced in a study of blood T cell repertoires in COVID-19. Only in-frame clones appear in the TCRdb table, and some are missing; sequencing was by immunoSEQ multiplex PCR. The sample includes approximately 250,000 clones, around nine tenths of them seen just once. The specimen sequenced was peripheral blood. These receptors originate from a man aged 25-45 years with active or convalescent COVID-19.

This chain connects TRBV9 to TRBJ2-3, with 15 bases that match TRBD2. CDR1 and CDR2 (germline): SGDLS, YYNGEE. The CDR3 extends over 16 amino acids. With V trimmed by 4 bases and J by 6 bases, 6 bases remained unmatched. The CDR3 bases are TGTGCCAGCAGCACCGGACTAGCGGGGGGGCGGGATACGCAGTATTTT. This translates into CASSTGLAGGRDTQYF.

The V and J genes are TRBV7-9 and TRBJ1-1; D unclear. Germline V gene lookup returns CDR1 SEHNR and CDR2 FQNEAQ (reference sequence). The CDR3 covers 15 residues. V lost 5 bases and J lost 4, with 17 bases in between. The CDR3 DNA reads as TGTGCCAGCAGCCTACTGGGGTCGGGAGGCACTGAAGCTTTCTTT. Protein sequence: CASSLLGSGGTEAFF.